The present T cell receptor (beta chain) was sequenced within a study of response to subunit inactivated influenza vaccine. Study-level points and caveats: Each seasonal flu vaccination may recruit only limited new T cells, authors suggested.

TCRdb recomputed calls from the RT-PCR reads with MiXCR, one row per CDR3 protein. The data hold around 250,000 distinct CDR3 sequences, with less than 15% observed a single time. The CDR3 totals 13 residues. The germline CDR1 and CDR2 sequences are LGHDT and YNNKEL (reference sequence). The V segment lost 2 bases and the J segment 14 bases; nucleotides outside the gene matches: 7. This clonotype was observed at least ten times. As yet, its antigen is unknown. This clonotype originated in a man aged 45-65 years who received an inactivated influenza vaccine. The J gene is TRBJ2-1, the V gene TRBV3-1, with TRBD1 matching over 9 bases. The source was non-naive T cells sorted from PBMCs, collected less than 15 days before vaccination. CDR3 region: CASSQTGGAMEFF. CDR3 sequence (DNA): TGTGCCAGCAGCCAAACAGGGGGCGCAATGGAGTTCTTC.